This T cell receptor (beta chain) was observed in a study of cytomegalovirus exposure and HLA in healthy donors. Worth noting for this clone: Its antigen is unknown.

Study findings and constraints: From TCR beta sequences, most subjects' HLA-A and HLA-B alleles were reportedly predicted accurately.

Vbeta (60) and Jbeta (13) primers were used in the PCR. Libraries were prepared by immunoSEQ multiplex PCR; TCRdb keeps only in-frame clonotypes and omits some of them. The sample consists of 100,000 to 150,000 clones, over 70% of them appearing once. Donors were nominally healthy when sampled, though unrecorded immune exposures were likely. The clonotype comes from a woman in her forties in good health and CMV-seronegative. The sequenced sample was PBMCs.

CDR3 in DNA: TGTGCCAGCTCACCACCATCTCTAGCGGGAGTGAGCGAGCAGTACTTC. It translates to CASSPPSLAGVSEQYF. The rearrangement joins TRBV18 to TRBJ2-7; 10 nucleotides line up with TRBD2. Germline loops: CDR1 KGHSH, CDR2 LQKENI. V was clipped by 0 bases and J by 6 bases; unmatched bases: 8. The CDR3 consists of 16 residues. Using reference TRBV18 and TRBJ2-7 for the parts outside the CDR3, the full variable domain is NAGVMQNPRHLVRRRGQEARLRCSPMKGHSHVYWYRQLPEEGLKFMVYLQKENIIDESGMPKERFSAEFPKEGPSILRIQQVVRGDSAAYFCASSPPSLAGVSEQYFGPGTRLTVT.